This T cell receptor beta chain was recorded in a study of cytomegalovirus exposure and HLA in healthy donors. Study-wide points: Indistinguishable V segments, including TRBV6-2 and TRBV6-3, were excluded. Per a later analysis, HLA-associated TCR beta chains showed more clonal expansion than other, equally common TCR beta chains. HLA alleles showed associations with some 15,000 TCR beta sequences in a later analysis, at a 0.05 false discovery rate.

V dropped 6 bases and J dropped 0 bases, with 6 bases sitting between them. The CDR3 is 14 amino acids. Germline CDR1 and CDR2: MDHEN and SYDVKM. Primers for the PCR totalled 60 Vbeta and 13 Jbeta. TCRdb's copy holds only in-frame clones and misses some; the assay was immunoSEQ multiplex PCR. The sample includes 200,000 to 250,000 clones, around 80% of them seen just once. Of note for this clone: Its matching antigen is unknown.

What was sequenced was PBMCs. The chain uses TRBV28 and TRBJ2-6; possibly TRBD2 for D (5 bases). This sequence originates from a woman aged 40-49 years in good health and CMV-seronegative. As DNA, the CDR3 is TGTGCCAGCAGCACTAGCTCTGGGGCCAACGTCCTGACTTTC. Translation gives CASSTSSGANVLTF.